This entry is about one TCR beta chain. These data belong to a study of T cell responses to AZD1222 COVID-19 vaccine. Assay: immunoSEQ multiplex PCR; the TCRdb copy retains only in-frame clones and omits some. The sample has some 150,000 clones; around 94% are singletons. This sequence originates from an adult in good health. The sample here was peripheral blood, taken on day 0 of AZD1222 vaccination.

This CDR3 reads CASSMGQLSEQYV. The CDR3 DNA follows: TGTGCCAGTAGTATGGGACAGCTGTCAGAGCAGTACGTC. The V and J genes are TRBV19 and TRBJ2-7; TRBD1 matches 7 bases. Trimming at V came to 3 bases and at J to 7 bases, leaving 6 bases not matched to a gene. The CDR3 loop spans 13 amino acids. In germline, CDR1 is LNHDA, CDR2 SQIVND (reference sequence).